This record looks at one T cell receptor beta chain sequence and its context. Germline V CDR1 and CDR2: SGHRS, YFSETQ. This CDR3 has 13 amino acids. Trimming cost V 0 bases and J 7 bases, with 10 bases left between them. This entry is derived from a study of blood T cell repertoires in COVID-19. Study context: The origin of the acute and convalescent COVID-19 samples was the United States, Italy and Spain. From T cells, B-cell-depleted T cells, or PBMCs came the material, which was cDNA or gDNA.

In the authors' methods: Cell counts per sample came from amplifying reference gene primers. The table came from immunoSEQ multiplex PCR; TCRdb's copy has only in-frame clones and leaves some out. V, J and clone size are taken as reported in that table, and D and trimming were inferred from the DNA itself. The table lists over 90,000 clones, almost 85% of them singletons. The chain carries TRBV5-1 and TRBJ2-5; D not certain. This clonotype was obtained from a man between 40 and 49 years old with active or convalescent COVID-19. The sample comprised peripheral blood. The CDR3 region is CASSLEPPGTQYF. The CDR3 DNA is TGCGCCAGCAGCTTGGAGCCCCCAGGGACCCAGTACTTC.